The 21 T cell receptor beta chains below come from one sample, sequenced in a study of blood T cell repertoires in COVID-19. Clones were read by immunoSEQ multiplex PCR, and TCRdb kept only the in-frame ones, dropping some. The sample holds some 250,000 clones; about four fifths are singletons and the top ten take approximately 9%. The material sequenced was peripheral blood. These receptors originate from a middle-aged man with active or convalescent COVID-19.

The chain is built from TRBV10-3 and TRBJ1-2; 8 bases fit TRBD1. After removal of 4 bases from V and 4 bases from J, the junction contained 2 bases not matched to a gene. The CDR3 extends over 13 amino acids. CDR1 ENHRY and CDR2 SYGVKD come from the germline V gene. The CDR3 spells CAISADRGYGYTF. The CDR3 nucleotides read TGTGCCATCAGTGCTGACAGGGGCTATGGCTACACCTTC.

This clone was counted only a few times. The rearrangement joins TRBV7-3 to TRBJ1-6, with D perhaps TRBD1 (5 bases). Trimming left V 3 bases short and J 10 bases short, with 13 bases between. Germline V gives CDR1 SGHTA, CDR2 FQGTGA. The CDR3 covers 14 residues. The chain's CDR3 is CASSFGGVESPLHF. The CDR3 DNA sequence: TGTGCCAGCAGCTTTGGGGGGGTTGAATCACCCCTCCACTTT.

V is TRBV18 and J is TRBJ2-4, with D possibly being TRBD1 (5 bases). This CDR3 contains 14 residues. V lost 2 bases to trimming and J lost 11 bases, with 16 bases between them. The V gene's germline CDR1 is KGHSH and CDR2 LQKENI. The CDR3 reads CASSPGREALFQYF. DNA for the CDR3: TGTGCCAGCTCACCAGGCAGGGAAGCCTTATTTCAGTACTTC.

This chain uses TRBV27 with TRBJ2-1; perhaps TRBD1 as D (6 bases). CDR3 size: 15 residues. CDR1 and CDR2 (germline): MNHEY, SMNVEV (reference sequence). The V gene lost 1 base and the J gene lost 4 bases, with 11 bases spanning the gap. The CDR3 spells CASSLFGGEYNEQFF. The CDR3, as DNA: TGTGCCAGCAGTTTATTTGGGGGCGAGTACAATGAGCAGTTCTTC.

This sequence joins TRBV2 and TRBJ1-1; D possibly corresponds to TRBD1 (5 bases). V was cut by 4 bases and J by 6 bases, with 6 bases left in between. This CDR3 is built from 11 residues. The germline gives CDR1 SNHLY, CDR2 FYNNEI. The DNA of the CDR3 is TGTGCCAGCAGTGGACAGTCTGAAGCTTTCTTT. As protein: CASSGQSEAFF.

The rearrangement joins TRBV2 to TRBJ1-1; 8 bases align to TRBD1. Germline trimming cut 7 bases from V and 6 bases from J; bases unmatched to any gene: 10. Germline V lookup: CDR1 SNHLY, CDR2 FYNNEI. The CDR3 is made up of 14 amino acids. The CDR3 reads CASIWTGFGSEAFF. CDR3 in DNA: TGTGCCAGCATCTGGACAGGGTTTGGGTCTGAAGCTTTCTTT.

This clone was seen just once. V and J are TRBV30 and TRBJ1-2, with TRBD1 matching over 8 bases. There are 15 residues in the CDR3. Germline values: CDR1 GTSNPN, CDR2 SVGIG (reference sequence). Germline trimming cut 5 bases from V and 5 bases from J; bases unmatched to any gene: 13. The CDR3 loop reads CAWLPVQGGTYGYTF. In DNA, the CDR3 is TGTGCCTGGCTCCCCGTACAGGGGGGAACTTATGGCTACACCTTC.

The DNA for the CDR3 is TGTGCCAGCAGCTCTGGTGGGGGGACTGGAAACACCATATATTTT. As protein: CASSSGGGTGNTIYF. The gene calls are TRBV7-6 and TRBJ1-3, with TRBD1 as a possible D gene (5 bases). CDR1 is SGHVS, CDR2 FNYEAQ, per germline. Deletions cut 4 bases from V and 2 bases from J, with 12 bases between. The CDR3 is made up of 15 amino acids.

The chain employs TRBV6-6 and TRBJ2-5; perhaps TRBD2 as D (6 bases). The CDR3 loop spans 12 amino acids. Trimming took 10 bases from V and 4 from J, leaving 13 bases between them. Germline CDR1 and CDR2: MNHNY and SVGAGI (reference sequence). CDR3 in DNA: TGTGCCACAAAGGGAGGTCGAGAGACCCAGTACTTC. Its protein is CATKGGRETQYF.

The chain recombines TRBV28 with TRBJ2-3; D possibly corresponds to TRBD1 (5 bases). The CDR3 consists of 13 residues. CDR1 MDHEN and CDR2 SYDVKM come from the germline V gene. Trimming removed 5 bases from V and 0 bases from J, with 6 bases in between. CDR3 sequence (DNA): TGTGCCAGCAGTCAGGGTAGCACAGATACGCAGTATTTT. Translating it yields CASSQGSTDTQYF.

This clone is a singleton in its sample. The same CDR3 can be traced to other DNA sequences in this sample. This sequence joins TRBV6-5 and TRBJ2-7; maybe TRBD2 (7 bases). Per the germline V gene, CDR1 is MNHEY and CDR2 is SVGAGI. V lost 0 bases to trimming and J lost 6 bases, with 12 bases between them. The CDR3 length is 14 residues. The CDR3 DNA follows: TGTGCCAGCAGTTACTCACGGGGGGCGGGCGAGCAGTACTTC. Its translation is CASSYSRGAGEQYF.

V gene TRBV15 combines with J gene TRBJ2-1; no firm D call. Deletions cut 5 bases from V and 3 bases from J, with 8 bases between. Germline CDR1 and CDR2: LNHNV and YYDKDF (reference sequence). The CDR3 is made up of 13 amino acids. As DNA, the CDR3 is TGTGCCACCAGCGGCGGCAGCTACAATGAGCAGTTCTTC. It yields the protein CATSGGSYNEQFF.

In nucleotides, the CDR3 is TGTGCCTGGAGTGTAGCGGGAGTTTTTGAGCAGTACTTC. The encoded protein is CAWSVAGVFEQYF. V gene TRBV30 combines with J gene TRBJ2-7, with 8 bases lining up with TRBD2. The CDR3 extends over 13 amino acids. Trimming took 0 bases from V and 7 from J; bases not matched to a gene: 5. The germline CDR1 and CDR2 sequences are GTSNPN and SVGIG (reference sequence).

Here the CDR3 reads CASSQVQGLRSGNTEAFF. CDR3 bases: TGTGCCAGCAGCCAAGTTCAGGGGCTCCGGTCCGGGAACACTGAAGCTTTCTTT. The V call is TRBV4-2, the J call TRBJ1-1; maybe TRBD1 (6 bases). V was cut by 1 base and J by 1 base, with 19 bases left in between. Germline V lookup: CDR1 LGHNA, CDR2 YNFKEQ. This CDR3 spans 18 amino acids.

The chain uses TRBV18 and TRBJ2-7; maybe TRBD1 (7 bases). Germline V gene sequence: CDR1 KGHSH, CDR2 LQKENI. This CDR3 region has 13 residues. The ends were cut back, 2 bases at V and 7 bases at J, with 12 bases in the middle. The CDR3 spells CASSPEGAGEQYF. The CDR3, as DNA: TGTGCCAGCTCACCAGAGGGGGCGGGGGAGCAGTACTTC.

The rearrangement links TRBV5-4 to TRBJ1-1, with a weak D call TRBD1 (5 bases). CDR3 length equals 15 residues. Trimming pared 0 bases from V and 4 bases from J, leaving 13 bases between. CDR1 is SGHNT and CDR2 is YYREEE in the germline V gene (reference sequence). CDR3 in amino acids: CASSLVPGEGTEAFF. CDR3 DNA sequence: TGTGCCAGCAGCTTGGTGCCGGGGGAAGGCACTGAAGCTTTCTTT.

This clone appeared a few times. V usage is TRBV30 and J usage is TRBJ1-2; the match to TRBD1 covers 10 bases. The germline V gene encodes CDR1 GTSNPN and CDR2 SVGIG (reference sequence). This CDR3 has 14 residues. Germline trimming cut 3 bases from V and 2 bases from J; bases unmatched to any gene: 3. DNA of the CDR3: TGTGCCTGGAGGGGGGGACAGGGGAACTATGGCTACACCTTC. Protein product: CAWRGGQGNYGYTF.

The V gene is TRBV18, the J gene TRBJ1-5, with TRBD1 matching over 11 bases. J gave up 7 bases and V 2 bases, and 7 bases lay outside the gene matches. Per the germline V gene, CDR1 is KGHSH and CDR2 is LQKENI. The CDR3 contains 16 residues. The DNA of the CDR3 is TGTGCCAGCTCACCATGGGGACAGGGGGTCGGCCAGCCCCAGCATTTT. Translated: CASSPWGQGVGQPQHF.

This chain connects TRBV6-5 to TRBJ1-1, with D maybe TRBD1 (5 bases). The CDR3 totals 14 residues. Germline loops: CDR1 MNHEY, CDR2 SVGAGI. V was shortened by 7 bases and J by 1 base, with 13 bases between the two germline ends. CDR3 DNA sequence: TGTGCCAGCACCTTATTTCAGGGGAACACTGAAGCTTTCTTT. It is translated as CASTLFQGNTEAFF.

The chain combines TRBV2 with TRBJ1-2, with a weak D call TRBD1 (6 bases). V was shortened by 1 base and J by 4 bases, with 13 bases between the two germline ends. The CDR3 contains 15 residues. From germline, CDR1 is SNHLY and CDR2 FYNNEI. The CDR3 DNA follows: TGTGCCAGCAGTGAAGGGGCGGCAGGGGTCTATGGCTACACCTTC. Amino acids: CASSEGAAGVYGYTF.

The rearrangement joins TRBV6-1 to TRBJ2-2; D is perhaps TRBD2 (5 bases). Trimming stripped 3 bases from V and 1 base from J, with 15 bases between. The CDR3 length is 17 residues. Germline assignment: CDR1 MNHNS and CDR2 SASEGT. As DNA, the CDR3 is TGTGCCAGCAGTGATCGGGTACTAGTTGGGAACACCGGGGAGCTGTTTTTT. Translation gives CASSDRVLVGNTGELFF.